Below, 31 T cell receptor beta chains from the same sample are listed, as sequenced in a study of regulatory T cells in long-lasting Graves disease. Time point noted: newly diagnosed GD, antithyroid drugs for less than 3 months. Following extraction of RNA from PBMCs, that RNA was used to make the TCR library. Arm-PCR of CDR3 regions and iRepertoire HTBI primers were the basis on which TCR beta libraries were built. TCRdb re-derived calls from the multiplex PCR reads in MiXCR, one entry per CDR3 protein. The sample holds hundreds of thousands of distinct CDR3 sequences, approximately 15% seen once. The same sample was also studied in work on T cells in Graves' hyperthyroidism and ophthalmopathy.

The specimen was peripheral blood mononuclear cells (PBMCs), collected at new diagnosis, from a patient treated with antithyroid drugs. The receptors derive from a woman in her forties with Graves disease.

This clonotype showed up many times. The rearrangement links TRBV28 to TRBJ2-1; 9 nucleotides match TRBD2. With V trimmed by 3 bases and J by 8 bases, 11 bases remained unmatched. The CDR3 is made up of 16 amino acids. Per the germline V gene, CDR1 is MDHEN and CDR2 is SYDVKM. The CDR3, as DNA: TGTGCCAGCAGTTTTGGGCTAGCGGGAATAGTGTATGAGCAGTTCTTC. Translating it yields CASSFGLAGIVYEQFF. The entire variable domain, with the rest obtained from reference TRBV28 and TRBJ2-1, is as follows: DVKVTQSSRYLVKRTGEKVFLECVQDMDHENMFWYRQDPGLGLRLIYFSYDVKMKEKGDIPEGYSVSREKKERFSLILESASTNQTSMYLCASSFGLAGIVYEQFFGPGTRLTVL.

This clonotype was observed at least ten times. The chain carries TRBV7-9 and TRBJ2-7, with 7 bases matching TRBD1. The V segment lost 5 bases and the J segment 4 bases; nucleotides outside the gene matches: 11. CDR3 size: 15 residues. Germline V lookup: CDR1 SEHNR, CDR2 FQNEAQ (reference sequence). The CDR3 coding sequence is TGTGCCAGCAGCCCAAGACAGGGCCGGGAATACGAGCAGTACTTC. Its translation: CASSPRQGREYEQYF. Variable domain in full (rest from reference TRBV7-9 and TRBJ2-7): DTGVSQNPRHKITKRGQNVTFRCDPISEHNRLYWYRQTLGQGPEFLTYFQNEAQLEKSRLLSDRFSAERPKGSFSTLEIQRTEQGDSAMYLCASSPRQGREYEQYFGPGTRLTVT.

This clonotype occurred many times. V is TRBV20-1 and J is TRBJ2-1; the D gene could be TRBD1 or TRBD2 (5 bases each). The CDR3 loop spans 13 amino acids. Trimming took off 5 bases at V and 4 bases at J, with 12 bases between the two ends. CDR1 and CDR2 from the germline V gene are DFQATT and SNEGSKA (reference sequence). CDR3 nucleotide sequence: TGCAGTGCTTCCGAGGGGCTTTACAATGAGCAGTTCTTC. It specifies CSASEGLYNEQFF.

This clonotype was counted ten times or more. This CDR3 reads CSARDHRTANEKLFF. CDR3 nucleotides: TGCAGTGCTAGAGATCACAGGACAGCGAATGAAAAACTGTTTTTT. This chain joins TRBV20-1 and TRBJ1-4; maybe TRBD1 (6 bases). This CDR3 region has 15 residues. Germline V gives CDR1 DFQATT, CDR2 SNEGSKA (reference sequence). V was cut by 0 bases and J by 5 bases, with 13 bases left in between.

This clonotype was found many times. CDR3: CASTSGAEQYF. Written as DNA, the CDR3 is TGTGCCAGCACCTCCGGGGCCGAGCAGTACTTC. The chain couples TRBV28 to TRBJ2-7; D is perhaps TRBD1 or TRBD2 (5 bases each). The CDR3 consists of 11 residues. The V gene's germline CDR1 is MDHEN and CDR2 SYDVKM. Deletions cut 7 bases from V and 6 bases from J, with 10 bases between. Based on the CDR3 plus reference TRBV28 and TRBJ2-7, the full variable domain is DVKVTQSSRYLVKRTGEKVFLECVQDMDHENMFWYRQDPGLGLRLIYFSYDVKMKEKGDIPEGYSVSREKKERFSLILESASTNQTSMYLCASTSGAEQYFGPGTRLTVT.

This clonotype was recorded a few times. The chain has TRBV19 and TRBJ2-1; 7 nucleotides agree with TRBD1. Germline V lookup: CDR1 LNHDA, CDR2 SQIVND (reference sequence). The length of the CDR3 is 16 residues. J lost 6 bases, V lost 5 bases, and 13 bases had no gene match. CDR3 in amino acids: CASSETGFDASNEQFF. The CDR3 nucleotides are TGTGCCAGTAGTGAGACAGGGTTCGATGCCAGCAATGAGCAGTTCTTC.

This clonotype was seen repeatedly, ten times or more. The chain joins TRBV2 to TRBJ2-2; 9 bases fit TRBD1. CDR1 is SNHLY and CDR2 is FYNNEI in the germline V gene. This CDR3 region has 15 residues. V trimming: 7 bases; J trimming: 5 bases; junction bases outside the gene matches: 8. Here the CDR3 reads CASTRDRGGTGELFF. DNA for the CDR3: TGTGCCAGCACCAGAGACAGGGGGGGAACCGGGGAGCTGTTTTTT.

This clonotype was detected many times. J is TRBJ2-1 and V is TRBV27; 10 bases align to TRBD2. Per the germline V gene, CDR1 is MNHEY and CDR2 is SMNVEV (reference sequence). Trimming at V came to 7 bases and at J to 3 bases, leaving 6 bases not matched to a gene. CDR3 size: 15 residues. The CDR3, as DNA: TGTGCCAGCACCTCCCTAGCGGGAGTCTACAATGAGCAGTTCTTC. This encodes CASTSLAGVYNEQFF.

This clonotype was found many times. The CDR3 bases are TGTGCCAGCACTGACCCGGGCAATGAGCAGTTCTTC. Its translation: CASTDPGNEQFF. The chain links TRBV13 to TRBJ2-1, with D uncertain. Trimming removed 7 bases at V and 6 bases at J, with 10 bases between. Germline V lookup: CDR1 PRHDT, CDR2 FYEKMQ (reference sequence). CDR3 length: 12 residues.

V and J are TRBV6-1 and TRBJ2-1; possibly TRBD2 for D (6 bases). CDR3 length: 15 amino acids. V shed 4 bases and J shed 4 bases, with 14 bases lying between them. Germline V lookup: CDR1 MNHNS, CDR2 SASEGT. CDR3 nucleotide sequence: TGTGCCAGCAGTGCCGGGACTCCAAGATACAATGAGCAGTTCTTC. Its translation is CASSAGTPRYNEQFF.

This clonotype was seen repeatedly, ten times or more. The chain joins TRBV11-2 to TRBJ2-5; D is ambiguous. V gave up 1 base and J gave up 0 bases, with 12 bases separating them. Per the germline V gene, CDR1 is SGHAT and CDR2 is FQNNGV. The CDR3 runs to 16 residues. CDR3 residues: CASSLGSDIYQETQYF. CDR3 coding DNA: TGTGCCAGCAGCTTAGGTAGTGACATATACCAAGAGACCCAGTACTTC.

This clonotype was observed many times. J is TRBJ2-7 and V is TRBV29-1; weak D call: TRBD1 (5 bases). Trimming took off 4 bases at V and 6 bases at J, with 10 bases between the two ends. The CDR3 consists of 11 residues. Germline V CDR1 and CDR2: SQVTM, ANQGSEA. The CDR3 nucleotides read TGCAGCGTTGCTCAGGGCGGCGAGCAGTACTTC. Translation gives CSVAQGGEQYF.

DNA of the CDR3: TGTGCCAGCAGCAAACAGCGGGAGGTCGGTGATGAGCAGTTCTTC. It yields the protein CASSKQREVGDEQFF. The chain recombines TRBV5-5 with TRBJ2-1; 9 bases are shared with TRBD2. V shed 4 bases, J shed 8 bases, and the junction held 10 bases outside the gene matches. CDR3 length: 15 amino acids. The germline CDR1 and CDR2 sequences are SGHKS and YYEKEE (reference sequence). The entire variable domain, with the rest obtained from reference TRBV5-5 and TRBJ2-1, is as follows: DAGVTQSPTHLIKTRGQQVTLRCSPISGHKSVSWYQQVLGQGPQFIFQYYEKEERGRGNFPDRFSARQFPNYSSELNVNALLLGDSALYLCASSKQREVGDEQFFGPGTRLTVL.

This clonotype was seen ten or more times. The chain is built from TRBV7-2 and TRBJ2-5; possibly TRBD1 for D (6 bases). CDR3 length: 16 amino acids. CDR1 is SGHTA and CDR2 is FQGNSA in the germline V gene. The germline V and J ends were trimmed by 4 bases and 5 bases, with 20 bases remaining between them. The CDR3 region has the DNA TGTGCCAGCAGCTCCCGGACAGCTGGGGAAAGGGAGACCCAGTACTTC. This codes for CASSSRTAGERETQYF.

This clonotype was recorded at least ten times. The chain carries TRBV7-2 and TRBJ2-1, with TRBD1 identical over 7 bases. The CDR3 sequence is 13 residues long. V trimming: 1 base; J trimming: 10 bases; junction bases outside the gene matches: 4. Germline V CDR1 and CDR2: SGHTA, FQGNSA. The CDR3 loop reads CASSLEGAGEQFF. CDR3 sequence (DNA): TGTGCCAGCAGCTTAGAGGGGGCAGGAGAGCAGTTCTTC.

This clonotype was recorded many times. The chain carries TRBV7-2 and TRBJ2-1, with 7 nucleotides matching TRBD2. CDR1 is SGHTA, CDR2 FQGNSA, per germline. J lost 4 bases, V lost 4 bases, and 10 bases had no gene match. The CDR3 sequence is 16 residues long. The CDR3 DNA sequence: TGTGCCAGCAGCTCCTGGGTAGCGGGCGGGTACAATGAGCAGTTCTTC. Translating gives CASSSWVAGGYNEQFF. The entire variable domain, with the rest obtained from reference TRBV7-2 and TRBJ2-1, is as follows: GAGVSQSPSNKVTEKGKDVELRCDPISGHTALYWYRQSLGQGLEFLIYFQGNSAPDKSGLPSDRFSAERTGGSVSTLTIQRTQQEDSAVYLCASSSWVAGGYNEQFFGPGTRLTVL.

The V and J genes are TRBV10-3 and TRBJ2-1, with a possible D match to TRBD2 (6 bases). This CDR3 is 14 amino acids long. V was pared by 8 bases and J by 1 base, with 12 bases between. From germline, CDR1 is ENHRY and CDR2 SYGVKD. The CDR3 here is CAISSGLSYNEQFF. The DNA of the CDR3 is TGTGCCATCTCCTCGGGACTTTCCTACAATGAGCAGTTCTTC.

This clonotype was picked up many times. The gene calls are TRBV11-3 and TRBJ2-3; 8 bases align to TRBD1. V was clipped by 5 bases and J by 4 bases; unmatched bases: 8. CDR1 SGHNT and CDR2 YENEEA come from the germline V gene. The CDR3 is 15 amino acids. CDR3 residues: CASSPRTGSPDTQYF. The CDR3 region has the DNA TGTGCCAGCAGCCCCCGGACAGGGAGCCCAGATACGCAGTATTTT.

This chain links TRBV27 with TRBJ2-4; TRBD1 matches at 8 bases. The J segment lost 4 bases and the V segment lost 8 bases, leaving 10 bases of the junction unmatched. The CDR3 sequence is 15 residues long. Germline assignment: CDR1 MNHEY and CDR2 SMNVEV (reference sequence). The CDR3 sequence is CASEDSGTGKNIQYF. As DNA, the CDR3 is TGTGCCAGCGAGGATTCCGGGACAGGAAAAAACATTCAGTACTTC.

This chain links TRBV3-1 with TRBJ2-7; D unclear. Germline CDR1 and CDR2: LGHDT and YNNKEL (reference sequence). Trimming stripped 1 base from V and 0 bases from J, with 7 bases between. The CDR3 has 14 amino acids. The CDR3: CASSQVSSSYEQYF. The DNA of the CDR3 is TGTGCCAGCAGCCAAGTTTCAAGCTCCTACGAGCAGTACTTC.

In its sample, this clonotype was seen many times. The chain employs TRBV27 and TRBJ2-7; TRBD1 matches 7 bases. The CDR3 consists of 14 residues. Trimming removed 3 bases from V and 0 bases from J; junction bases left unmatched: 2. Germline CDR1 and CDR2: MNHEY and SMNVEV (reference sequence). The CDR3 loop is CASSFDRVSYEQYF. CDR3 nucleotide sequence: TGTGCCAGCAGTTTCGACAGGGTCTCCTACGAGCAGTACTTC.

The J gene is TRBJ1-2, the V gene TRBV7-3; D call uncertain. The CDR3 is 14 amino acids. Germline V gives CDR1 SGHTA, CDR2 FQGTGA. Trimming pared 5 bases from V and 7 bases from J, leaving 17 bases between. The CDR3 loop reads CASSPNIGSAGYTF. As DNA, the CDR3 is TGTGCCAGCAGCCCAAACATAGGGTCGGCTGGCTACACCTTC. Complete variable domain (other parts from reference TRBV7-3 and TRBJ1-2): GAGVSQTPSNKVTEKGKYVELRCDPISGHTALYWYRQSLGQGPEFLIYFQGTGAADDSGLPNDRFFAVRPEGSVSTLKIQRTERGDSAVYLCASSPNIGSAGYTFGSGTRLTVV.

In its sample, this clonotype was seen many times. V gene TRBV11-2 combines with J gene TRBJ2-7, with TRBD1 matching over 7 bases. Trimming at V came to 1 base and at J to 7 bases, leaving 7 bases not matched to a gene. CDR3 size: 14 residues. Germline V gene sequence: CDR1 SGHAT, CDR2 FQNNGV. The CDR3 is CASSLGQGVGEQYF. Here the CDR3 DNA reads TGTGCCAGCAGCTTAGGGCAGGGGGTAGGGGAGCAGTACTTC.

This clonotype was counted at least ten times. The chain is built from TRBV28 and TRBJ2-7, with D perhaps matching TRBD1 (6 bases). Trimming removed 2 bases at V and 7 bases at J, with 15 bases between. Germline CDR1 reads MDHEN; CDR2 reads SYDVKM. The CDR3 spans 14 residues. The CDR3 region is CASSLVQGGLEQYF. The CDR3 bases are TGTGCCAGCAGTTTAGTACAGGGTGGCTTGGAGCAGTACTTC. The full variable domain, its missing parts supplied by reference TRBV28 and TRBJ2-7, is DVKVTQSSRYLVKRTGEKVFLECVQDMDHENMFWYRQDPGLGLRLIYFSYDVKMKEKGDIPEGYSVSREKKERFSLILESASTNQTSMYLCASSLVQGGLEQYFGPGTRLTVT.

This clonotype came up many times. The chain carries TRBV7-2 and TRBJ2-2; D uncertain. V lost 1 base to trimming and J lost 8 bases, with 17 bases between them. Germline V gene lookup returns CDR1 SGHTA and CDR2 FQGNSA. The CDR3 length is 16 residues. The CDR3 is CASSLVPLRLVGELFF. CDR3 sequence (DNA): TGTGCCAGCAGCTTAGTCCCCCTACGGCTCGTTGGGGAGCTGTTTTTT.

The CDR3 DNA is TGTGCCAGCAGTGAACAGAGCTTAAATCAGCCCCAGCATTTT. Its protein is CASSEQSLNQPQHF. The rearrangement uses TRBV2 and TRBJ1-5; no firm D call. CDR1 and CDR2 (germline): SNHLY, FYNNEI. Trimming took off 2 bases at V and 4 bases at J, with 9 bases between the two ends. The CDR3 length is 14 residues.

The chain links TRBV7-9 to TRBJ1-1; D possibly corresponds to TRBD1 (6 bases). Germline V lookup: CDR1 SEHNR, CDR2 FQNEAQ (reference sequence). The CDR3 extends over 15 amino acids. V dropped 4 bases and J dropped 1 base, with 13 bases sitting between them. The CDR3 spells CASSSGGIKNTEAFF. The CDR3 DNA reads TGTGCCAGCAGCTCGGGGGGCATCAAGAACACTGAAGCTTTCTTT.

This clonotype occurred many times. The chain is built from TRBV27 and TRBJ2-5, with no clear D. Germline V gene sequence: CDR1 MNHEY, CDR2 SMNVEV (reference sequence). V was clipped by 3 bases and J by 3 bases, with 11 bases between them. CDR3 length equals 14 residues. DNA for the CDR3: TGTGCCAGCAGTTTTTCTAGGGCGGAAGAGACCCAGTACTTC. Translation: CASSFSRAEETQYF.

This clonotype was picked up a small number of times. A far more abundant clone sits one base away, making this likely a read error. V usage is TRBV6-4 and J usage is TRBJ2-5; TRBD2 matches 8 bases. Trimming cost V 5 bases and J 2 bases; bases outside gene matches: 13. Germline V gene lookup returns CDR1 MRHNA and CDR2 SNTAGT. This CDR3 has 17 residues. In DNA form, the CDR3 reads TGTGCCAGCAGTTACCGGGTCGGGGGGGGCGATCAAGAGACCCAGTACTTC. Translated, it gives CASSYRVGGGDQETQYF.

This clonotype appeared many times. The V and J genes are TRBV7-3 and TRBJ2-5; D is unresolved. The germline V gene encodes CDR1 SGHTA and CDR2 FQGTGA. The CDR3 spans 13 residues. V was trimmed by 5 bases and J by 5 bases, leaving 12 bases between them. In nucleotides, the CDR3 is TGTGCCAGCAGCCGGAACGGTCGGGAGACCCAGTACTTC. This codes for CASSRNGRETQYF. Full variable domain (remainder filled in from reference TRBV7-3 and TRBJ2-5): GAGVSQTPSNKVTEKGKYVELRCDPISGHTALYWYRQSLGQGPEFLIYFQGTGAADDSGLPNDRFFAVRPEGSVSTLKIQRTERGDSAVYLCASSRNGRETQYFGPGTRLLVL.

The genes are TRBV13 and TRBJ1-3; D is possibly TRBD1 (6 bases). The CDR3 length is 17 residues. Trimming left V 4 bases short and J 0 bases short, with 16 bases between. CDR1 and CDR2 from the germline V gene are PRHDT and FYEKMQ (reference sequence). The CDR3 here is CASSYGRGGYSGNTIYF. The CDR3, as DNA: TGTGCCAGCAGCTATGGGAGAGGGGGTTACTCTGGAAACACCATATATTTT.